Sequencing of this T cell receptor beta chain was carried out in a study of T cell repertoires in cytomegalovirus infection. Study overall: Indicated by public TCR beta signatures were CMV infection and matching HLA type. Study results and caveats: The study found HLA-C-restricted CMV-specific TCR beta clonotypes dominating the ex vivo response. The cumulative frequency of public TCR beta families distinguished individuals who carried CMV together with the relevant HLA.

CDR1 is SGHVS and CDR2 is FNYEAQ in the germline V gene. V was cut by 3 bases and J by 6 bases, with 11 bases left in between. The CDR3 consists of 14 residues. This clonotype was seen at least ten times. Its antigen is unknown. TCRdb reprocessed the reads with MiXCR, giving one entry per CDR3 protein. The table records roughly 140,000 distinct CDR3 sequences, 20% to 30% of them present only once. This TCR derives from a human donor in good health (CMV status not recorded). Some clones in this sample may be carry-over from other donors' samples. Sequenced sample: PBMCs. The gene calls are TRBV7-6 and TRBJ1-4, with a tentative D call TRBD1 (5 bases). CDR3 sequence reads: CASSFGGSDEKLFF. As DNA, the CDR3 is TGTGCCAGCAGCTTCGGGGGAAGTGATGAAAAACTGTTTTTT.